The rows below give T cell receptor beta chains drawn from one sample of a study of T cell repertoires in cytomegalovirus infection. TCRdb reanalysed the reads using MiXCR and keeps one entry per CDR3 protein. The sample lists roughly 500,000 distinct CDR3 sequences; approximately 15% were seen once. The sequenced sample was CD8+ T cells from PBMCs. Receptors were obtained from a human donor in good health (CMV status not recorded). Some clones in this sample may be carry-over from other donors' samples. Both conserved end residues are part of each CDR3. The D gene is left open where the match is weak. Rows may omit the clone size; those that give it use once, few, many or a size class.

>few|TRBV15|TRBJ2-2|NA
CATSRDSSGELFF
TGTGCCACCAGCAGAGATAGTTCCGGGGAGCTGTTTTTT
>few|TRBV12-3/TRBV12-4|TRBJ2-7|TRBD2
CASRPGLAGDEQYF
TGTGCCAGCAGACCGGGACTAGCGGGAGACGAGCAGTACTTC
>few|TRBV6-1|TRBJ2-7|TRBD1
CASSRRQGTVHYEQYF
TGTGCCAGCAGTCGTCGACAGGGGACGGTCCACTACGAGCAGTACTTC
>many|TRBV6-5|TRBJ1-2|NA
CASSYSGGLEGYTF
TGTGCCAGCAGTTACTCGGGGGGGCTAGAGGGCTACACCTTC
>NA|TRBV9|TRBJ2-5|TRBD2
CASSVGLARETQYF
TGTGCCAGCAGCGTAGGACTAGCCCGGGAGACCCAGTACTTC
>many|TRBV11-2|TRBJ2-3|TRBD2
CASSLTSGGSTDTQYF
TGTGCCAGCAGCTTGACTAGCGGGGGTAGCACAGATACGCAGTATTTT
>NA|TRBV24-1|TRBJ2-7|TRBD1
CATIKMDRGFIEQYF
TGTGCCACCATTAAAATGGACAGGGGGTTTATCGAGCAGTACTTC
>few|TRBV7-9|TRBJ1-2|NA
CASSFFSQDSYGYTF
TGTGCCAGCAGTTTTTTCTCCCAGGACAGCTATGGCTACACCTTC
>few|TRBV6-1|TRBJ2-3|NA
CASMGGGTDTQYF
TGTGCCAGCATGGGAGGCGGCACAGATACGCAGTATTTT
>NA|TRBV5-6|TRBJ2-1|TRBD2
CASSPRAGGHRNEQFF
TGTGCCAGCAGCCCTAGAGCGGGGGGCCACCGCAATGAGCAGTTCTTC
>NA|TRBV20-1|TRBJ2-5|NA
CSARAAYQETQYF
TGCAGTGCTAGAGCGGCATACCAAGAGACCCAGTACTTC
>NA|TRBV5-8|TRBJ1-6|NA
CASSLGTARSSYNSPLHF
TGTGCCAGCAGCTTGGGGACAGCCCGGAGCTCCTATAATTCACCCCTCCACTTT
>many|TRBV12-3/TRBV12-4|TRBJ1-2|NA
CASSLDRVDYGYTF
TGTGCCAGCAGTTTAGACAGGGTGGATTATGGCTACACCTTC
>many|TRBV6-1|TRBJ1-1|NA
CASSGTEAEAFF
TGTGCCAGCAGTGGGACAGAGGCTGAAGCTTTCTTT
>few|TRBV7-6|TRBJ2-2|NA
CASSLDSSEVTGELFF
TGTGCCAGCAGCTTAGATTCTAGCGAGGTCACCGGGGAGCTGTTTTTT
>many|TRBV7-8|TRBJ2-5|NA
CASSSGGRGQETQYF
TGTGCCAGCAGCAGTGGTGGCCGGGGTCAAGAGACCCAGTACTTC
>few|TRBV6-5|TRBJ1-6|TRBD1
CASSYGTGYSPLHF
TGTGCCAGCAGTTACGGGACAGGGTATTCACCCCTCCACTTT
>NA|TRBV11-2|TRBJ1-1|NA
CASSLGSLRLGNTEAFF
TGTGCCAGCAGCTTAGGATCCCTAAGGTTGGGCAACACTGAAGCTTTCTTT
>NA|TRBV9|TRBJ2-2|NA
CASSVGGARWTGELFF
TGTGCCAGCAGCGTAGGAGGGGCACGGTGGACCGGGGAGCTGTTTTTT
>NA|TRBV4-2|TRBJ1-6|NA
CASSQDGGSRGRDSPLHF
TGTGCCAGCAGCCAAGATGGTGGGAGCAGGGGACGGGATTCACCCCTCCACTTT
>NA|TRBV9|TRBJ1-2|NA
CASGDKIYGYTF
TGTGCCAGCGGGGACAAGATCTATGGCTACACCTTC
>many|TRBV12-3/TRBV12-4|TRBJ1-1|NA
CASSFSPGTPSGAEAFF
TGTGCCAGCAGTTTCAGTCCGGGGACACCATCGGGGGCTGAAGCTTTCTTT
>many|TRBV2|TRBJ2-2|NA
CASSDTGEVSTGELFF
TGTGCCAGCAGTGATACCGGGGAGGTTAGCACCGGGGAGCTGTTTTTT
>NA|TRBV9|TRBJ2-4|NA
CASSSPRENQAKNIQYF
TGTGCCAGCAGCTCTCCCCGAGAGAACCAAGCCAAAAACATTCAGTACTTC
>many|TRBV7-8|TRBJ2-5|NA
CASSLYRRRAETQYF
TGTGCCAGCAGCCTCTACCGGAGGAGGGCGGAGACCCAGTACTTC
>NA|TRBV12-5|TRBJ1-2|NA
CASGLGRNYYGYTF
TGTGCTAGTGGCCTGGGACGGAATTACTATGGCTACACCTTC
>NA|TRBV4-2|TRBJ2-2|TRBD1
CASSQGDSLTGELFF
TGTGCCAGCAGCCAAGGGGACAGTTTGACCGGGGAGCTGTTTTTT
>many|TRBV5-4|TRBJ2-3|NA
CASSSAPDTQYF
TGTGCCAGCAGCTCGGCCCCAGATACGCAGTATTTT
>NA|TRBV18|TRBJ1-2|TRBD1
CASSPSPSGGNYGYTF
TGTGCCAGCTCACCAAGTCCATCAGGGGGCAACTATGGCTACACCTTC
>NA|TRBV5-1|TRBJ2-7|TRBD2
CASSLEGGGRYEQYF
TGCGCCAGCAGCTTGGAAGGCGGGGGGAGATACGAGCAGTACTTC
>many|TRBV10-3|TRBJ1-2|NA
CAISEGGGQAGYTF
TGTGCCATCAGTGAGGGTGGAGGACAAGCGGGCTACACCTTC
>NA|TRBV6-2/TRBV6-3|TRBJ2-7|TRBD1
CASRPDRAFSYEQYF
TGTGCCAGCAGACCCGACAGGGCATTCTCCTACGAGCAGTACTTC
>NA|TRBV6-1|TRBJ2-7|NA
CAIRGPEGLQYF
TGTGCCATACGAGGGCCAGAGGGGCTCCAGTACTTC
>many|TRBV6-1|TRBJ2-5|NA
CASNPSWFQETQYF
TGTGCCAGCAACCCTAGCTGGTTCCAAGAGACCCAGTACTTC
>many|TRBV19|TRBJ2-1|NA
CASSTSGLPYNEQFF
TGTGCCAGTAGTACATCGGGACTCCCTTACAATGAGCAGTTCTTC
>many|TRBV7-6|TRBJ2-3|NA
CASSPPLGVEGTDTQYF
TGTGCCAGCAGCCCCCCTTTGGGGGTGGAGGGCACAGATACGCAGTATTTT